This is a list of T cell receptor beta chains from one sample in a study of T cells after yellow fever vaccination. A single record per CDR3 protein comes from TCRdb applying MiXCR to the 5' RACE reads. In the table there are under 400,000 distinct CDR3 sequences, 9.5% to 15% of which are singletons. The sample consisted of CD4+ T cells sorted from PBMCs, taken 15 days after the yellow fever booster vaccination. The receptors shown here come from a man between 18 and 29 years old who received the YFV17D yellow fever vaccine. Both conserved end residues are part of each CDR3. A D gene is named only where the DNA matches it firmly. For some rows the clone size is stated as once, few or many, or as a class when expanded; others skip it.

CDR3aa,CDR3nt,abundance,j_gene,v_gene,d_gene
CASTETSGVGYTF,TGTGCCAGCACCGAAACTTCAGGGGTTGGCTACACCTTC,few,TRBJ1-2,TRBV6-5,NA
CASSLRPGTEGYNEQFF,TGCGCCAGCAGCTTGCGTCCGGGGACCGAGGGCTACAATGAGCAGTTCTTC,NA,TRBJ2-1,TRBV5-1,NA
CASSRVGQGSGETQYF,TGTGCCAGCAGCAGGGTGGGACAGGGGAGTGGAGAGACCCAGTACTTC,NA,TRBJ2-5,TRBV7-3,TRBD1
CASSLLDPKYEAFF,TGCGCCAGCAGCTTGCTGGACCCTAAGTATGAAGCTTTCTTT,NA,TRBJ1-1,TRBV5-1,NA
CASSLVVGTFTYNEQFF,TGTGCCAGCAGCTTAGTCGTCGGGACTTTTACCTACAATGAGCAGTTCTTC,many,TRBJ2-1,TRBV7-6,NA
CASSLVVQNTEAFF,TGTGCCAGCAGCTTAGTTGTACAGAACACTGAAGCTTTCTTT,NA,TRBJ1-1,TRBV7-8,NA
CSAPHPTSGTTEQFF,TGCAGTGCCCCTCACCCCACCTCCGGGACCACTGAGCAGTTCTTC,NA,TRBJ2-1,TRBV20-1,NA
CASSPGSSNTGELFF,TGTGCCAGCAGCCCAGGGTCCTCGAACACCGGGGAGCTGTTTTTT,few,TRBJ2-2,TRBV9,NA
CASSLTSSGDTQYF,TGTGCCAGCAGCCTAACTAGCAGTGGAGATACGCAGTATTTT,many,TRBJ2-3,TRBV3-1,NA
CASSYPGLYEQYF,TGTGCCAGCAGTTACCCGGGTCTCTACGAGCAGTACTTC,NA,TRBJ2-7,TRBV6-6,NA
CASSLRLVDTGELFF,TGTGCCAGCAGCTTACGTCTAGTGGACACCGGGGAGCTGTTTTTT,many,TRBJ2-2,TRBV11-2,NA
CSAILQDQETQYF,TGCAGTGCTATCCTACAGGACCAAGAGACCCAGTACTTC,NA,TRBJ2-5,TRBV20-1,NA
CASSFVGEHGELFF,TGCGCCAGCAGCTTCGTGGGGGAACACGGGGAGCTGTTTTTT,few,TRBJ2-2,TRBV5-1,NA
CASRKLAGGTDTQYF,TGTGCCAGCAGGAAACTAGCGGGGGGCACAGATACGCAGTATTTT,many,TRBJ2-3,TRBV7-2,TRBD2
CASSQVVGGATGELFF,TGTGCCAGCAGCCAAGTCGTGGGGGGGGCGACCGGGGAGCTGTTTTTT,few,TRBJ2-2,TRBV4-2,NA
CASSLSPGAEGDTQYF,TGCGCCAGCAGCTTGTCCCCCGGGGCCGAAGGGGATACGCAGTATTTT,NA,TRBJ2-3,TRBV5-1,NA
CASRTDDNSPLHF,TGCGCCAGCAGGACAGATGATAATTCACCCCTCCACTTT,NA,TRBJ1-6,TRBV5-1,NA
CASSLRTSGGASDTQYF,TGTGCCAGCAGCTTAAGGACTAGCGGGGGGGCCTCAGATACGCAGTATTTT,NA,TRBJ2-3,TRBV7-2,TRBD2
CASSLGTGGFQETQYF,TGTGCCAGCAGTTTAGGGACAGGGGGTTTCCAAGAGACCCAGTACTTC,few,TRBJ2-5,TRBV12-3/TRBV12-4,TRBD1
CASSDQGGLVGEKLFF,TGTGCCAGCAGCGATCAGGGAGGATTGGTCGGTGAAAAACTGTTTTTT,many,TRBJ1-4,TRBV21-1,NA
CASSSRRGNTEAFF,TGTGCCAGCAGTTCCCGGCGCGGTAACACTGAAGCTTTCTTT,few,TRBJ1-1,TRBV28,NA
CASSYSGRGSSYNEQFF,TGTGCCAGCAGTTACTCTGGGCGGGGAAGCTCCTACAATGAGCAGTTCTTC,many,TRBJ2-1,TRBV6-5,NA
CASSFRVTDTQYF,TGCGCCAGCAGCTTCAGGGTTACAGATACGCAGTATTTT,NA,TRBJ2-3,TRBV5-1,NA
CASSYSGSTQYF,TGTGCCAGCAGTTACTCGGGTAGTACGCAGTATTTT,NA,TRBJ2-3,TRBV6-5,NA
CASSVARETDTQYF,TGTGCCAGCAGCGTAGCTCGGGAAACAGATACGCAGTATTTT,few,TRBJ2-3,TRBV9,NA
CASTRRAGINQPQHF,TGTGCCAGCACCCGACGGGCAGGTATCAATCAGCCCCAGCATTTT,few,TRBJ1-5,TRBV7-2,NA
CASSGSAFGYTF,TGTGCCAGCAGCGGGAGCGCCTTTGGCTACACCTTC,NA,TRBJ1-2,TRBV9,NA
CASSKAGGETQYF,TGTGCCAGCAGCAAGGCAGGGGGAGAGACCCAGTACTTC,NA,TRBJ2-5,TRBV7-3,TRBD1
CASSLIPGGDTEAFF,TGTGCCAGCAGCCTCATACCAGGGGGTGACACTGAAGCTTTCTTT,NA,TRBJ1-1,TRBV5-6,TRBD1
CASSPGQSSTDTQYF,TGCGCCAGCAGCCCGGGGCAAAGTAGCACAGATACGCAGTATTTT,NA,TRBJ2-3,TRBV5-1,NA
CASSAPGETQYF,TGTGCCAGCAGCGCTCCTGGAGAGACCCAGTACTTC,NA,TRBJ2-5,TRBV9,NA
CSARDDLGGETQYF,TGCAGTGCTAGAGATGACCTCGGGGGAGAGACCCAGTACTTC,NA,TRBJ2-5,TRBV20-1,NA
CARQGQGFNEQFF,TGTGCCAGACAGGGACAGGGGTTCAATGAGCAGTTCTTC,few,TRBJ2-1,TRBV21-1,NA
CASSGTSKGNQPQHF,TGTGCCAGCAGTGGGACATCCAAGGGGAACCAGCCCCAGCATTTT,few,TRBJ1-5,TRBV6-5,NA
CASSDPGSDTQYF,TGCGCCAGCAGCGACCCAGGATCAGATACGCAGTATTTT,NA,TRBJ2-3,TRBV5-1,NA
CASSLEPGGRPNTDTQYF,TGCGCCAGCAGCTTGGAACCGGGGGGACGACCAAACACAGATACGCAGTATTTT,few,TRBJ2-3,TRBV5-1,TRBD2
CASRVLFSGTYEQYF,TGTGCCAGCCGGGTCCTATTCAGCGGAACCTACGAGCAGTACTTC,NA,TRBJ2-7,TRBV11-2,NA
CASSTLVLVGTDTQYF,TGTGCCAGCAGTACCCTGGTGCTAGTAGGCACAGATACGCAGTATTTT,few,TRBJ2-3,TRBV6-2/TRBV6-3,NA
CASSSKNPGLASTGELFF,TGTGCCAGCAGCTCCAAAAACCCGGGACTAGCGAGCACCGGGGAGCTGTTTTTT,many,TRBJ2-2,TRBV13,TRBD2
CASSWGDRGGQPQHF,TGTGCCAGCAGCTGGGGGGACAGGGGGGGTCAGCCCCAGCATTTT,NA,TRBJ1-5,TRBV7-6,TRBD1
CSARDRRNSGNTIYF,TGCAGTGCTAGAGATAGACGGAACTCTGGAAACACCATATATTTT,NA,TRBJ1-3,TRBV20-1,NA
CSARARTNQETQYF,TGCAGTGCTAGAGCCCGGACTAACCAAGAGACCCAGTACTTC,few,TRBJ2-5,TRBV20-1,NA
CASSYVPGTGANSPLHF,TGTGCCAGCAGTTACGTTCCCGGGACAGGGGCTAATTCACCCCTCCACTTT,NA,TRBJ1-6,TRBV6-2/TRBV6-3,TRBD1
CASSPRGQSANTGELFF,TGCGCCAGCAGCCCCCGGGGACAGTCCGCGAACACCGGGGAGCTGTTTTTT,NA,TRBJ2-2,TRBV5-1,TRBD1
CASSLALSTQYF,TGTGCCAGCAGCTTAGCGCTGAGTACGCAGTATTTT,many,TRBJ2-3,TRBV13,NA
CASTPSGTGQPQHF,TGTGCCAGCACCCCCTCTGGGACCGGGCAGCCCCAGCATTTT,NA,TRBJ1-5,TRBV7-9,NA
CASSLEFWGRQDTQYF,TGTGCCAGCAGCTTGGAATTCTGGGGCCGACAAGATACGCAGTATTTT,NA,TRBJ2-3,TRBV5-6,NA
CASTAPGQGRGYTF,TGCGCCAGCACTGCCCCGGGACAGGGTCGTGGCTACACCTTC,NA,TRBJ1-2,TRBV4-1,TRBD1
CASSVGAEDTQYF,TGTGCCAGCAGCGTAGGGGCGGAGGATACGCAGTATTTT,NA,TRBJ2-3,TRBV9,NA
CATSRELASSYEQYF,TGTGCCACCAGCAGAGAGCTAGCGAGCTCCTACGAGCAGTACTTC,few,TRBJ2-7,TRBV15,NA